This TCR beta chain emerged from a study of Ad26.COV2.S vaccination and SARS-CoV-2 variants. Some clones are missing from TCRdb's copy, which holds only in-frame ones; the method was immunoSEQ multiplex PCR. The data contain roughly 500,000 clones, 70% to 90% of them singletons. Broader study findings: It was vaccine recipients, not placebo recipients, who had the higher spike-specific TCR breadth. Substantial breadth was reported for post-vaccination spike-specific CD8+ and CD4+ T cells.

This clone appeared a single time. Its target is unknown. Treatment reported: roughly 18 received Ad26.COV2.S at low or high dose, single or two shots; 5 received placebo; per-sample allocation not given. At day 63 after the first vaccine or placebo injection, samples were drawn. CDR3 length: 13 amino acids. Germline-derived CDR1 and CDR2 are SGHTA and FQGNSA. V shed 5 bases and J shed 0 bases, with 7 bases lying between them. The sample here was peripheral blood, taken in a trial of Ad26.COV2.S vaccine versus placebo. This chain links TRBV7-2 with TRBJ1-1; D possibly corresponds to TRBD1 (5 bases). The receptor was derived from a person between 18 and 59 years old who received the Ad26.COV2.S COVID-19 vaccine or a placebo. CDR3 sequence (DNA): TGTGCCAGCAGCCCGACAGTGAACACTGAAGCTTTCTTT. This codes for CASSPTVNTEAFF.